The rows below give T cell receptor beta chains drawn from one sample of a study of T-cell reconstitution after alpha-beta-depleted transplantation in children. TCRdb re-derived calls from the PCR reads in MiXCR, one entry per CDR3 protein. The sample includes about 420,000 distinct CDR3 sequences, about a sixth seen only once; the top ten take over 25%. The material sequenced was PBMCs, mostly from graft donor cells, taken 360 days after TCRalphabeta/CD19-depleted stem cell transplant. Every receptor here comes from a boy in the first two years of life who had a stem cell transplant for Wiskott-Aldrich syndrome, so the T cells may come from the graft donor. Both conserved end residues are part of each CDR3. Fields, in order: CDR3 DNA, CDR3 protein, V gene, J gene, D gene, clone size. A D gene is named only where the DNA matches it firmly. Clone size is not always given. Where it is, it says once, few, many or a class for expanded clones.

TGTGCCACCAGTGATCTGACAGGGGGGGCGAACACCGGGGAGCTGTTTTTT	CATSDLTGGANTGELFF	TRBV24-1	TRBJ2-2	TRBD1	few
TGTGCCATCGGGACCTCGGGAGATACGCAGTATTTT	CAIGTSGDTQYF	TRBV10-3	TRBJ2-3	-	-
TGCGCCAGCAGCTTCGAACTAGCGGGAGGGCCATACGTAGATACGCAGTATTTT	CASSFELAGGPYVDTQYF	TRBV5-1	TRBJ2-3	TRBD2	few
TGTGCCAGCAGCCAAGGAACCCAGGGACGAGCCAAAAACATTCAGTACTTC	CASSQGTQGRAKNIQYF	TRBV3-1	TRBJ2-4	-	-
TGTGCCAGCAGCCGGACACAGGGGAGAGCTTTCTTT	CASSRTQGRAFF	TRBV7-2	TRBJ1-1	TRBD1	few
TGTGCCAGCAGTTTTAGCGGGAGGCCCCAGGACGAGCAGTACTTC	CASSFSGRPQDEQYF	TRBV12-3/TRBV12-4	TRBJ2-7	TRBD2	many
TGTGCCTGGAGTAAACAGGATTCCTACGAGCAGTACTTC	CAWSKQDSYEQYF	TRBV30	TRBJ2-7	-	-
TGCGCCAGCAGCCAAAAGTCTCCGAGCTCCTACAATGAGCAGTTCTTC	CASSQKSPSSYNEQFF	TRBV4-1	TRBJ2-1	-	-
TGCAGCGTTGACACTGTGCAAGAGACCCAGTACTTC	CSVDTVQETQYF	TRBV29-1	TRBJ2-5	-	-
TGTGCCAGCAGTGGGGGAGGGGGCCACTACGAGCAGTACTTC	CASSGGGGHYEQYF	TRBV12-3/TRBV12-4	TRBJ2-7	-	few
TGTGCCAGCAGTTTTACCTTTTATCCATTACAGGGCCAAGAGACCCAGTACTTC	CASSFTFYPLQGQETQYF	TRBV12-3/TRBV12-4	TRBJ2-5	-	many
TGCGCCAGCAGCAAAACACAGGGACCGAACACCGGGGAGCTGTTTTTT	CASSKTQGPNTGELFF	TRBV4-1	TRBJ2-2	-	few
TGCGCCAGCAGCGCGACTTCCGAGCAGTACTTC	CASSATSEQYF	TRBV5-1	TRBJ2-7	-	-
TGTGCCAGCTCACGAACTGATGGGGTGGACATTCAGTACTTC	CASSRTDGVDIQYF	TRBV18	TRBJ2-4	-	-
TGCAGTTATCGACAGGGGTCCCAAGAGACCCAGTACTTC	CSYRQGSQETQYF	TRBV20-1	TRBJ2-5	TRBD1	few
TGTGCCAGCAGCTCGACAGTCGGCCTAGGAGATACGCAGTATTTT	CASSSTVGLGDTQYF	TRBV7-9	TRBJ2-3	-	few